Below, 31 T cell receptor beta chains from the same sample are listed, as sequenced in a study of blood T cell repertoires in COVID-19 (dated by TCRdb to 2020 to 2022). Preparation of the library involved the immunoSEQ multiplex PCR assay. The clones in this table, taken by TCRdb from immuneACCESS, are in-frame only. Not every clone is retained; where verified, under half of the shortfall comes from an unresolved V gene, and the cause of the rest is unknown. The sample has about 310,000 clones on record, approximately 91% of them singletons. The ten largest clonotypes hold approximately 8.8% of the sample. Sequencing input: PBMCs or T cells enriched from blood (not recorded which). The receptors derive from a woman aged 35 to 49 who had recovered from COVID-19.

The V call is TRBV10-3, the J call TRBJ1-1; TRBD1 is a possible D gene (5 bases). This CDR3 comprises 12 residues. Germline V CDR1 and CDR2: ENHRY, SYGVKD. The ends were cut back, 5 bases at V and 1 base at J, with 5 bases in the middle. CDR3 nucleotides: TGTGCCATCAGTACAGGGAACACTGAAGCTTTCTTT. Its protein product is CAISTGNTEAFF.

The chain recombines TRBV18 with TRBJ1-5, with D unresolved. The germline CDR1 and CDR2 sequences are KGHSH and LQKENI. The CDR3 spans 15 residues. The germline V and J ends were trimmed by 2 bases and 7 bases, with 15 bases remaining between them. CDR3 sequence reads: CASSPKITDGQPQHF. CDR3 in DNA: TGTGCCAGCTCACCAAAGATAACAGATGGGCAGCCCCAGCATTTT.

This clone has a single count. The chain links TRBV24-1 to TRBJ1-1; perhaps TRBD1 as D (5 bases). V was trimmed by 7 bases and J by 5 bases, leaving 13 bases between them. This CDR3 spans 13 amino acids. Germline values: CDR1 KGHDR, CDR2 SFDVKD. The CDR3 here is CATRGQGLTEAFF. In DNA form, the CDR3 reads TGTGCCACCAGGGGGCAGGGCCTAACTGAAGCTTTCTTT.

CDR3 bases: TGTGCCAGTAGTCTTCTAGCGGGAGGGGACACAGATACGCAGTATTTT. Translating it yields CASSLLAGGDTDTQYF. V and J are TRBV19 and TRBJ2-3; 12 positions match TRBD2. This CDR3 has 16 residues. With V trimmed by 5 bases and J by 2 bases, 5 bases remained unmatched. CDR1 is LNHDA and CDR2 is SQIVND in the germline V gene (reference sequence).

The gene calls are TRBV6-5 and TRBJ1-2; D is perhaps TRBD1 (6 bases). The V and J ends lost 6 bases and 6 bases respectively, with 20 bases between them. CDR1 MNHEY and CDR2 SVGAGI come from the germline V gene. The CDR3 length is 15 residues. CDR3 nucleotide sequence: TGTGCCAGCAGAGCAACCCTGAGGGGGTATGATGGCTACACCTTC. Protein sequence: CASRATLRGYDGYTF.

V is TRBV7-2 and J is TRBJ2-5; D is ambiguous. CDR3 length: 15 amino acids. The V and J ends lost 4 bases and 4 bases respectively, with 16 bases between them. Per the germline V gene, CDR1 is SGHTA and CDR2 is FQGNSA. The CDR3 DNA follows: TGTGCCAGCAGCTCAGACTCCATGGATGGAGAGACCCAGTACTTC. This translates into CASSSDSMDGETQYF.

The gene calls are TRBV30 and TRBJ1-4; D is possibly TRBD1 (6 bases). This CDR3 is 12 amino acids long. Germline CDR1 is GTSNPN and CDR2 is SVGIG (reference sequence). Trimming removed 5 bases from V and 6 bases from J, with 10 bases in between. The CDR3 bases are TGTGCCTGGGGCAGGGGAGATGAAAAACTGTTTTTT. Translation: CAWGRGDEKLFF.

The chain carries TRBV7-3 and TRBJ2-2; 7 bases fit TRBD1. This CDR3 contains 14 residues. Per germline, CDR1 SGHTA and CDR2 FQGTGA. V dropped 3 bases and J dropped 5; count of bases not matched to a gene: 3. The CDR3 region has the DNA TGTGCCAGCAGCTTCGACAGGGTGACCGGGGAGCTGTTTTTT. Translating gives CASSFDRVTGELFF.

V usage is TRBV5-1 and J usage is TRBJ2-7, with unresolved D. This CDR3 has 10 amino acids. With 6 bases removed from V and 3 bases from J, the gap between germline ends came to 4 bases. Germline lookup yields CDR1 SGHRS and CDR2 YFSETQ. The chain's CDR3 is CASTCYEQYF. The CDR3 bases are TGCGCCAGCACCTGCTACGAGCAGTACTTC.

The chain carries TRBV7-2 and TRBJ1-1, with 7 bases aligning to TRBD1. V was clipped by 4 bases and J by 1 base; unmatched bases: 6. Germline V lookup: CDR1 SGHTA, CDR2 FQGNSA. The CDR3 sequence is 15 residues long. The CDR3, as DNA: TGTGCCAGCAGCTCACAGGGGCCACCGAACACTGAAGCTTTCTTT. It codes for CASSSQGPPNTEAFF.

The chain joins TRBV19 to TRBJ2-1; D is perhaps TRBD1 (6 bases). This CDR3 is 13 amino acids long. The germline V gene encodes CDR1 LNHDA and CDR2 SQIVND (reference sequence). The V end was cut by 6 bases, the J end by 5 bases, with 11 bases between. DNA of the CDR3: TGTGCCAGTAGCTGGCCAGGGGACAATGAGCAGTTCTTC. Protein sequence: CASSWPGDNEQFF. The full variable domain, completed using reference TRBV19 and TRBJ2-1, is DGGITQSPKYLFRKEGQNVTLSCEQNLNHDAMYWYRQDPGQGLRLIYYSQIVNDFQKGDIAEGYSVSREKKESFPLTVTSAQKNPTAFYLCASSWPGDNEQFFGPGTRLTVL.

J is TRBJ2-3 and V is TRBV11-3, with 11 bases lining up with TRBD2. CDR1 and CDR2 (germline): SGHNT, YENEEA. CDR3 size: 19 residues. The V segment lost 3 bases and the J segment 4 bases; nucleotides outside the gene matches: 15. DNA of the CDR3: TGTGCCAGCAGCTTCCTCCCCACGACTAGCGGGAAAGAGGCAGATACGCAGTATTTT. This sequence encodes CASSFLPTTSGKEADTQYF.

The CDR3: CASSPETGGVRNQPQHF. CDR3 sequence (DNA): TGTGCCAGCTCACCAGAAACAGGAGGGGTTCGAAATCAGCCCCAGCATTTT. The genes are TRBV18 and TRBJ1-5; the D gene is possibly TRBD1 (5 bases). This CDR3 is built from 17 residues. The germline CDR1 and CDR2 sequences are KGHSH and LQKENI. The V and J ends lost 2 bases and 4 bases respectively, with 18 bases between them. Based on the CDR3 plus reference TRBV18 and TRBJ1-5, the full variable domain is NAGVMQNPRHLVRRRGQEARLRCSPMKGHSHVYWYRQLPEEGLKFMVYLQKENIIDESGMPKERFSAEFPKEGPSILRIQQVVRGDSAAYFCASSPETGGVRNQPQHFGDGTRLSIL.

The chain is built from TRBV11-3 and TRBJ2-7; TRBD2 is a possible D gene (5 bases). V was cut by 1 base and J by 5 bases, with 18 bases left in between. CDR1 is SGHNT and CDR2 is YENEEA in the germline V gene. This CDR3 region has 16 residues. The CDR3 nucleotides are TGTGCCAGCAGCTTAGGTGGACTTTCCTCCTTCCACGAGCAGTACTTC. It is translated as CASSLGGLSSFHEQYF. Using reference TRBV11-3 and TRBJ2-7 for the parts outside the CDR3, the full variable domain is EAGVVQSPRYKIIEKKQPVAFWCNPISGHNTLYWYLQNLGQGPELLIRYENEEAVDDSQLPKDRFSAERLKGVDSTLKIQPAELGDSAVYLCASSLGGLSSFHEQYFGPGTRLTVT.

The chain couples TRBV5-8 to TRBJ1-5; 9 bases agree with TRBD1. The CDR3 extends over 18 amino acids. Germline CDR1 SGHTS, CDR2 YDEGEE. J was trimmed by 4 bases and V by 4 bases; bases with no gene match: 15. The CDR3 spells CASSRQGGAPPSNQPQHF. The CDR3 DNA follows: TGTGCCAGCAGCCGACAGGGGGGGGCCCCCCCCTCAAATCAGCCCCAGCATTTT.

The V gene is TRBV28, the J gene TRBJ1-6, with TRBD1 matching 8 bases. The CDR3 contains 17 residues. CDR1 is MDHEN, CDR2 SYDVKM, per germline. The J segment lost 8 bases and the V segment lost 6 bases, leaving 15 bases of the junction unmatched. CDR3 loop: CASSLRTGLRADSPLHF. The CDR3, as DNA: TGTGCCAGCAGCCTCAGGACAGGGCTCAGGGCGGATTCACCCCTCCACTTT.

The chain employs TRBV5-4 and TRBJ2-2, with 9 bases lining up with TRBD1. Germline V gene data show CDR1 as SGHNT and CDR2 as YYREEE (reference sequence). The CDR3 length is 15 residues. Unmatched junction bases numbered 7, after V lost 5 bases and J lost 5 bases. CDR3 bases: TGTGCCAGCAGTTCCGGGACAGGGACAACCGGGGAGCTGTTTTTT. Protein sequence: CASSSGTGTTGELFF.

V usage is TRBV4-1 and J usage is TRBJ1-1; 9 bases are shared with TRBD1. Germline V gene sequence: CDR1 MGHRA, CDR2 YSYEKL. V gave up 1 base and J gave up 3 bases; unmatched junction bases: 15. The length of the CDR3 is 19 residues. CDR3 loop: CASSQAQGALRRAHTEAFF. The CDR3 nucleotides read TGCGCCAGCAGCCAAGCACAGGGGGCGCTGAGGCGCGCTCACACTGAAGCTTTCTTT.

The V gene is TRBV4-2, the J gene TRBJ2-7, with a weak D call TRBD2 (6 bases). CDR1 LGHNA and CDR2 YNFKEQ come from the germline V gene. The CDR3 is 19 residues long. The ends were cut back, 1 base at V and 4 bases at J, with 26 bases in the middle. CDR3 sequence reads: CASSQVQRGLTSGAYEQYF. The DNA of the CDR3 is TGTGCCAGCAGCCAAGTCCAAAGGGGACTTACCTCAGGCGCGTACGAGCAGTACTTC.

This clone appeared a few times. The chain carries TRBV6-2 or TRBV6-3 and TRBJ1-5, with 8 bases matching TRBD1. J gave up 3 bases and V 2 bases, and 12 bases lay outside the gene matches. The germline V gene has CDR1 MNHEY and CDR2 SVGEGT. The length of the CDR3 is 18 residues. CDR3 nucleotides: TGTGCCAGCAGTTACCCCACAGGACAGGGCGGGGACAATCAGCCCCAGCATTTT. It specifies CASSYPTGQGGDNQPQHF.

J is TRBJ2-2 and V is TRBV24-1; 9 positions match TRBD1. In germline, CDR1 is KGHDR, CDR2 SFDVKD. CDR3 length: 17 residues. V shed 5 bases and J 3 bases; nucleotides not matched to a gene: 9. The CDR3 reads CATSVPPGQGYTGELFF. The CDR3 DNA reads TGTGCCACCAGTGTCCCACCGGGACAGGGATACACCGGGGAGCTGTTTTTT.

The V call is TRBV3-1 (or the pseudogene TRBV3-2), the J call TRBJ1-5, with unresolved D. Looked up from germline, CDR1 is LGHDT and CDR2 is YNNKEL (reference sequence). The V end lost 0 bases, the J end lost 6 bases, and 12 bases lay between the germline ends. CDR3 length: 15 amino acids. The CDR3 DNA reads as TGTGCCAGCAGCCAAGATAACGGTCGGGGTCAGCCCCAGCATTTT. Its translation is CASSQDNGRGQPQHF.

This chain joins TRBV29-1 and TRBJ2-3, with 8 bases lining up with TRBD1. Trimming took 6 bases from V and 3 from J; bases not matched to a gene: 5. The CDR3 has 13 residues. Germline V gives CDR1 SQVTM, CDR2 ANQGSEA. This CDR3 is CSVDRGWTDTQYF. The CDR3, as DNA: TGCAGCGTAGACAGGGGCTGGACAGATACGCAGTATTTT.

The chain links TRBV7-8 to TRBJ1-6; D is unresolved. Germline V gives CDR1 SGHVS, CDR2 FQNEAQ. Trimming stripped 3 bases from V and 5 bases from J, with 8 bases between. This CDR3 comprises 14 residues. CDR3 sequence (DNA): TGTGCCAGCAGCTTCGGGTCTGATAATTCACCCCTCCACTTT. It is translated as CASSFGSDNSPLHF.

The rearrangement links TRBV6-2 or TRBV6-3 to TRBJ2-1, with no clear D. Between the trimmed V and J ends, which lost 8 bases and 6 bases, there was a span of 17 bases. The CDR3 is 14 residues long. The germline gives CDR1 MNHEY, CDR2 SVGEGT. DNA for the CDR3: TGTGCCAGCGGCCCCTGGGCCCCCCTCAATGAGCAGTTCTTC. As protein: CASGPWAPLNEQFF.

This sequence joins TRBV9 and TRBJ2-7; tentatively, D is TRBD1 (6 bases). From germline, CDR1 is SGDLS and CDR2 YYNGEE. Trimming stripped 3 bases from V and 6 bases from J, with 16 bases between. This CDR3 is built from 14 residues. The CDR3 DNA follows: TGTGCCAGCAGCGCATCCGGGACACAGGGCGAGCAGTACTTC. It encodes CASSASGTQGEQYF.

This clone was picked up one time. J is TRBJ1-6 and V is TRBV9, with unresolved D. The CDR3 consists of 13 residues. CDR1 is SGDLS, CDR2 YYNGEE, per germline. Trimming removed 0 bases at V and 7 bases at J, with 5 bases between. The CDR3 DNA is TGTGCCAGCAGCGTAGTGGAGAATTCACCCCTCCACTTT. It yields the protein CASSVVENSPLHF.

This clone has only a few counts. The DNA of the CDR3 is TGTGCCAGCAGCCAGAGATTAGATACGCAGTATTTT. Translated, it gives CASSQRLDTQYF. The V call is TRBV3-1 (or the pseudogene TRBV3-2), the J call TRBJ2-3; D gene unclear. The V gene's germline CDR1 is LGHDT and CDR2 YNNKEL (reference sequence). V lost 3 bases, J lost 5 bases, and 6 bases lay in between. The CDR3 has 12 amino acids.

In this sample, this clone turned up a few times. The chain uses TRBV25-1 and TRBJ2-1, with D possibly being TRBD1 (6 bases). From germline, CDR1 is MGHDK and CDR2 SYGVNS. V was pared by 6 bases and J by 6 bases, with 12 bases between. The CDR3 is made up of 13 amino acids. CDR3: CASSGTNLNEQFF. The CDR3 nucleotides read TGTGCCAGCAGCGGGACAAACCTCAATGAGCAGTTCTTC.

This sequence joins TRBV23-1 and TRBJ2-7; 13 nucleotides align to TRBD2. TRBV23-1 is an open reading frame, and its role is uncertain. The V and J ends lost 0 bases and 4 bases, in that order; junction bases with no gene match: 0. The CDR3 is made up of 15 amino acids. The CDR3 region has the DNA TGCGCCAGCAGTCAATCGGGACTAGCGGGGTACGAGCAGTACTTC. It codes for CASSQSGLAGYEQYF.

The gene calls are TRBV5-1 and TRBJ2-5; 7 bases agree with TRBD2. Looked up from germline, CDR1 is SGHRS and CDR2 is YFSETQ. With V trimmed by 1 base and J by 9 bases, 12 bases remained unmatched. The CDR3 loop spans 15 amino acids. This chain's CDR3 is CASSLIFQGGLPQYF. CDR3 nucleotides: TGCGCCAGCAGCTTGATTTTTCAGGGAGGGCTACCCCAGTACTTC.